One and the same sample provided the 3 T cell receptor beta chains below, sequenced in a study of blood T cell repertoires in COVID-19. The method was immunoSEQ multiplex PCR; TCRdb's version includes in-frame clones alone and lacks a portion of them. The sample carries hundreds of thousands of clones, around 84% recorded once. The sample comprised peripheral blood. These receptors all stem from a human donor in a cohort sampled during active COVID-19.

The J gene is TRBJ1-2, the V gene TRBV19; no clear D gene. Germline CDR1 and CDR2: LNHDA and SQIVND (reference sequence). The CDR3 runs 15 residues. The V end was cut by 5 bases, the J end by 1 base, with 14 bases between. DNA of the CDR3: TGTGCCAGTAGTTCCTCGCAAGGGAGTAACTATGGCTACACCTTC. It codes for CASSSSQGSNYGYTF.

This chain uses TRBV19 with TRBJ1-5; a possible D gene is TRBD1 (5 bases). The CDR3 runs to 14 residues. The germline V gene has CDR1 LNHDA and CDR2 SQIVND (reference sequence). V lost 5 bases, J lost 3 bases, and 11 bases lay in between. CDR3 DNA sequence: TGTGCCAGTAGTGACAGAAGAGCCAATCAGCCCCAGCATTTT. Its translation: CASSDRRANQPQHF.

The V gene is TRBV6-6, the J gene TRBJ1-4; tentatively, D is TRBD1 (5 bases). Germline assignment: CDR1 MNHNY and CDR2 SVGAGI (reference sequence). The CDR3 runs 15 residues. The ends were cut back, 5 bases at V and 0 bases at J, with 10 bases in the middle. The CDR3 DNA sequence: TGTGCCAGCAGTAGCACGACAGCAACTAATGAAAAACTGTTTTTT. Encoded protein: CASSSTTATNEKLFF.